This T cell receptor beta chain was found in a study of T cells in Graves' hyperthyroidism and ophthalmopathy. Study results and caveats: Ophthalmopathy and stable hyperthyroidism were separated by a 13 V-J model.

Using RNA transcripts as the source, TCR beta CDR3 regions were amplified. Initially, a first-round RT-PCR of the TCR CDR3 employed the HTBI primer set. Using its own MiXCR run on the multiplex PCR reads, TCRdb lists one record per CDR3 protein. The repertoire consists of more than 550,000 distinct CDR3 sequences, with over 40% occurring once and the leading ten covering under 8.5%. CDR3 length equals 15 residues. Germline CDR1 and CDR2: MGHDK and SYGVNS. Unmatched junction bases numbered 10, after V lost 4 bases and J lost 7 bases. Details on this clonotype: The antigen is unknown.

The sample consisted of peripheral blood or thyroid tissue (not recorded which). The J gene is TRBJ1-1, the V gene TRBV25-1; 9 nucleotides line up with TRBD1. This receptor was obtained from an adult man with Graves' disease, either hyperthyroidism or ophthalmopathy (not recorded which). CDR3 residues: CASSAELTGGGEAFF. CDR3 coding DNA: TGTGCCAGCAGTGCTGAACTAACAGGGGGCGGTGAAGCTTTCTTT.